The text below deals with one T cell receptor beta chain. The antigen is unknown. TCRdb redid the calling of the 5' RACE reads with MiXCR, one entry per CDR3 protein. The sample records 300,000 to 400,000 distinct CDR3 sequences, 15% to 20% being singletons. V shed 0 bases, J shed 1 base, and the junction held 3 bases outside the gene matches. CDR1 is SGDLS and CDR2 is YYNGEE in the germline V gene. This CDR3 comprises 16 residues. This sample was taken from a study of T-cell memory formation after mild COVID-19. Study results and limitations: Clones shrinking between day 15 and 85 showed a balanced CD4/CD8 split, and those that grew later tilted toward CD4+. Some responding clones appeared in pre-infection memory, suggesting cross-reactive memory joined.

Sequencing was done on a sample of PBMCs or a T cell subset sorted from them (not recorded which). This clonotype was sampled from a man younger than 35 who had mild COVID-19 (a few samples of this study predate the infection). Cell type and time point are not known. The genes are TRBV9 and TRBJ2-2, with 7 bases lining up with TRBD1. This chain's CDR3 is CASSVGQGQNTGELFF. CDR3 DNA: TGTGCCAGCAGCGTAGGACAGGGCCAGAACACCGGGGAGCTGTTTTTT.